Each of the 4 T cell receptor beta chains below was sequenced from the same sample in a study of blood T cell repertoires in COVID-19 (TCRdb year 2020). To prepare the library, the immunoSEQ multiplex PCR assay was applied. Entries here come from immuneACCESS through TCRdb and include only in-frame sequences with V and J called. Some clones fail to appear in such tables; in the studies checked, an unresolved V gene covers under half of the shortfall, and the cause of the remainder is unknown. The sample table lists fewer than 150,000 clones, 75% to 90% of them with a count of one. The ten most abundant clones make up more than 5% of the sample. The sequencing input was peripheral blood. Receptors were obtained from an older woman with COVID-19, enrolled during active disease.

V is TRBV23-1 and J is TRBJ1-2; TRBD1 aligns across 8 bases. TRBV23-1 is recorded as an ORF, its role being uncertain. The CDR3 loop spans 14 amino acids. Trimming at V came to 4 bases and at J to 3 bases, leaving 4 bases not matched to a gene. CDR3 loop: CASSRTGTYYGYTF. The CDR3 coding sequence is TGCGCCAGCAGTCGGACAGGGACTTACTATGGCTACACCTTC.

The V gene is TRBV10-3, the J gene TRBJ2-7; 7 nucleotides agree with TRBD2. Germline-derived CDR1 and CDR2 are ENHRY and SYGVKD. Trimming removed 6 bases from V and 3 bases from J; junction bases left unmatched: 8. CDR3 length equals 14 residues. The CDR3, as DNA: TGTGCCATCAGACCGGGACTACTTGACTACGAGCAGTACTTC. Protein: CAIRPGLLDYEQYF.

The rearrangement uses TRBV10-3 and TRBJ1-2; D perhaps matches TRBD1 (5 bases). The CDR3 loop spans 14 amino acids. The V end was cut by 3 bases, the J end by 7 bases, with 15 bases between. Germline CDR1 ENHRY, CDR2 SYGVKD. In nucleotides, the CDR3 is TGTGCCATCAGTGATACGCCAGGGCGGCTTGGCTACACCTTC. Translation: CAISDTPGRLGYTF.

This clone came up a few times. V gene TRBV19 combines with J gene TRBJ2-5, with TRBD2 identical over 8 bases. With V trimmed by 5 bases and J by 5 bases, 7 bases remained unmatched. The CDR3 runs to 14 residues. Germline V gene lookup returns CDR1 LNHDA and CDR2 SQIVND (reference sequence). The chain's CDR3 is CASSGAGARETQYF. The CDR3 nucleotides are TGTGCCAGTAGTGGAGCGGGGGCACGGGAGACCCAGTACTTC.